The rows below give T cell receptor beta chains drawn from one sample of a study of identical twins. TCRdb re-called the 5' RACE reads with MiXCR, one entry per CDR3 protein. The sample consists of roughly 710,000 distinct CDR3 sequences, roughly 6.2% of them appearing once. Material for sequencing was naive T cells sorted from blood. The source of these receptors is a young man in good health. Both conserved end residues are part of each CDR3. A D gene is named only where the DNA matches it firmly. Clone size appears in some rows only: once, few, many, or a class for an expanded clone.

>TRBD2|many|TRBJ2-5|TRBV12-3/TRBV12-4
CASTPPGRAPAQTQYF
TGTGCCAGCACTCCCCCGGGGAGGGCCCCAGCCCAGACCCAGTACTTC
>.|few|TRBJ2-2|TRBV5-1
CASSRGRVNTGELFF
TGCGCCAGCAGCAGGGGTAGGGTGAACACCGGGGAGCTGTTTTTT
>.|many|TRBJ2-5|TRBV7-2
CASRLGQRMFETQYF
TGTGCCAGCAGGCTCGGACAGCGCATGTTTGAGACCCAGTACTTC
>.|few|TRBJ1-4|TRBV5-1
CASSGRDRLGEKLFF
TGCGCCAGCAGCGGGCGAGACCGACTTGGTGAAAAACTGTTTTTT
>.|many|TRBJ2-3|TRBV5-1
CASSRGEITDTQYF
TGCGCCAGCAGCCGTGGGGAAATTACAGATACGCAGTATTTT
>.|few|TRBJ1-5|TRBV12-3/TRBV12-4
CASSPFINQPQHF
TGTGCCAGCAGTCCTTTTATTAATCAGCCCCAGCATTTT
>.|.|TRBJ2-3|TRBV7-3
CASSPGRHTDTQYF
TGTGCCAGCAGCCCGGGACGGCACACAGATACGCAGTATTTT
>TRBD1|.|TRBJ1-1|TRBV7-9
CASSDTGAYTEAFF
TGTGCCAGCAGCGATACAGGGGCGTACACTGAAGCTTTCTTT
>TRBD2|many|TRBJ2-3|TRBV3-1
CASSQGLAGNTDTQYF
TGTGCCAGCAGCCAAGGACTAGCGGGAAACACAGATACGCAGTATTTT
>.|many|TRBJ2-5|TRBV29-1
CSVRPSQETQYF
TGCAGCGTTCGTCCTAGCCAAGAGACCCAGTACTTC
>.|many|TRBJ2-1|TRBV5-1
CASSLEVANQQFF
TGCGCCAGCAGCTTGGAGGTAGCTAATCAGCAGTTCTTC
>.|many|TRBJ2-1|TRBV12-3/TRBV12-4
CASSFIGLYNEQFF
TGTGCCAGCAGTTTTATAGGACTGTACAATGAGCAGTTCTTC
>.|few|TRBJ1-5|TRBV11-2
CASSLEFSNQPQHF
TGTGCCAGCAGCTTAGAATTTAGCAATCAGCCCCAGCATTTT
>TRBD2|.|TRBJ2-1|TRBV24-1
CATSDTSGTYNEQFF
TGTGCCACCAGTGATACTAGCGGGACCTACAATGAGCAGTTCTTC
>.|.|TRBJ2-5|TRBV7-9
CASRRRGDSYQETQYF
TGTGCCAGCAGACGCCGCGGGGATTCGTACCAAGAGACCCAGTACTTC
>.|.|TRBJ2-4|TRBV30
CAWSVLGNIQYF
TGTGCCTGGAGTGTATTAGGAAACATTCAGTACTTC
>.|.|TRBJ2-2|TRBV12-3/TRBV12-4
CASLWGVNAGELFF
TGTGCCAGCCTGTGGGGAGTTAACGCCGGGGAGCTGTTTTTT
>TRBD2|.|TRBJ2-3|TRBV28
CASSFAAGAQADTQYF
TGTGCCAGCAGTTTCGCGGCGGGAGCTCAAGCAGATACGCAGTATTTT
>TRBD1|.|TRBJ2-3|TRBV11-2
CATYLGTGLQPHTDSQYF
TGTGCCACGTATCTTGGGACAGGGCTACAACCGCACACAGATTCGCAGTATTTT
>TRBD2|many|TRBJ2-7|TRBV2
CASSEPPSGRDEQYF
TGTGCCAGCAGTGAACCTCCTAGCGGGAGAGACGAGCAGTACTTC
>.|.|TRBJ2-1|TRBV6-2/TRBV6-3
CASAPVSYNEQFF
TGTGCCAGCGCGCCCGTCTCCTACAATGAGCAGTTCTTC
>.|.|TRBJ2-3|TRBV20-1
CSASSLQDTQYF
TGCAGTGCTAGCTCCCTTCAAGATACGCAGTATTTT
>TRBD2|many|TRBJ2-2|TRBV12-3/TRBV12-4
CASTPGLAGVGELFF
TGTGCCAGCACTCCGGGACTAGCGGGAGTCGGGGAGCTGTTTTTT
>TRBD2|.|TRBJ2-1|TRBV30
CAWKPSGRTYNEQFF
TGTGCCTGGAAACCTAGCGGGAGAACCTACAATGAGCAGTTCTTC
>TRBD2|many|TRBJ2-7|TRBV12-3/TRBV12-4
CATSGIADLQYF
TGTGCCACTAGCGGGATCGCCGATTTGCAGTACTTC
>.|many|TRBJ2-1|TRBV6-6
CASRLIDNEQFF
TGTGCCAGCAGGTTAATAGACAATGAGCAGTTCTTC
>.|many|TRBJ2-7|TRBV7-2
CASSLDSGVYEQYF
TGTGCCAGCAGCTTAGACTCCGGGGTCTACGAGCAGTACTTC
>.|few|TRBJ1-5|TRBV12-3/TRBV12-4
CASRDVLGNQPQHF
TGTGCCAGCAGGGACGTCCTGGGCAATCAGCCCCAGCATTTT
>.|few|TRBJ2-5|TRBV7-8
CASSKGGGTKETQYF
TGTGCCAGCAGCAAGGGGGGGGGTACGAAAGAGACCCAGTACTTC
>.|.|TRBJ2-3|TRBV9
CASSPRVPSTDTRYF
TGTGCCAGCAGCCCCCGGGTACCTAGCACAGATACGCGGTATTTT
>TRBD1|few|TRBJ2-4|TRBV5-1
CASSLGSGQSGLAKNIQYF
TGCGCCAGCAGCTTGGGGTCGGGACAGTCGGGGCTAGCCAAAAACATTCAGTACTTC
>TRBD1|.|TRBJ2-6|TRBV30
CAWSGGQGETGANVLTF
TGTGCCTGGAGTGGGGGACAGGGGGAAACTGGGGCCAACGTCCTGACTTTC
>.|.|TRBJ1-5|TRBV15
CATSRVRREGRLDTQHF
TGTGCCACCAGCAGAGTTCGGCGGGAGGGCCGACTGGATACGCAGCATTTT
>.|few|TRBJ2-2|TRBV29-1
CSVAWGNTGELFF
TGCAGCGTTGCCTGGGGGAACACCGGGGAGCTGTTTTTT
>.|many|TRBJ2-3|TRBV7-2
CASSLDRGITDTQYF
TGTGCCAGCAGCTTAGATCGCGGGATCACAGATACGCAGTATTTT
>TRBD2|few|TRBJ2-3|TRBV9
CASSPGGRITDTQYF
TGTGCCAGCAGCCCCGGCGGGAGAATCACAGATACGCAGTATTTT
>TRBD1|many|TRBJ2-3|TRBV29-1
CSVGGQGIADTQYF
TGCAGCGTTGGGGGACAGGGGATCGCAGATACGCAGTATTTT
>.|many|TRBJ2-3|TRBV20-1
CSAVGTRSTDTQYF
TGCAGTGCTGTAGGGACCCGGAGCACAGATACGCAGTATTTT
>.|few|TRBJ1-4|TRBV20-1
CSAREGGLQNEKLFF
TGCAGTGCTAGAGAGGGAGGTCTTCAAAATGAAAAACTGTTTTTT
>.|many|TRBJ1-3|TRBV6-5
CASSYASSGNTIYF
TGTGCCAGCAGTTACGCGAGCTCTGGAAACACCATATATTTT
>TRBD1|.|TRBJ2-7|TRBV28
CASSLAGTGKSYEQYF
TGTGCCAGCAGTTTGGCCGGGACAGGGAAATCCTACGAGCAGTACTTC
>.|many|TRBJ2-5|TRBV20-1
CSAARETQYF
TGCAGTGCTGCCCGTGAGACCCAGTACTTC
>TRBD1|many|TRBJ2-1|TRBV12-3/TRBV12-4
CASSLRRGQNEQFF
TGTGCCAGCAGTTTACGCAGGGGGCAAAATGAGCAGTTCTTC
>TRBD2|few|TRBJ2-7|TRBV4-3
CASSQFTSGRSYEQYF
TGCGCCAGCAGCCAGTTCACTAGCGGGAGATCTTACGAGCAGTACTTC
>TRBD1|many|TRBJ1-2|TRBV29-1
CSVEGAGGGFGYTF
TGCAGCGTTGAAGGGGCAGGGGGTGGGTTCGGCTACACCTTC
>.|many|TRBJ1-1|TRBV6-1
CASRGQEAFF
TGTGCCAGCAGAGGACAGGAAGCTTTCTTT
>TRBD2|.|TRBJ2-1|TRBV30
CAWDTSGSYNEQFF
TGTGCCTGGGACACTAGCGGGAGTTACAATGAGCAGTTCTTC
>.|.|TRBJ2-2|TRBV28
CASSPGASGQRAVGELFF
TGTGCCAGCAGTCCAGGCGCTTCCGGGCAGCGGGCGGTAGGGGAGCTGTTTTTT
>.|many|TRBJ2-3|TRBV15
CATSRDRRIVTDTQYF
TGTGCCACCAGCAGAGATAGGCGGATCGTCACAGATACGCAGTATTTT
>.|many|TRBJ2-6|TRBV7-2
CASSLGGGSGANVLTF
TGTGCCAGCAGCTTAGGAGGCGGCTCTGGGGCCAACGTCCTGACTTTC
>.|many|TRBJ2-2|TRBV6-1
CASRGTGIPVPGELFF
TGTGCCAGCAGGGGTACCGGGATACCCGTCCCCGGGGAGCTGTTTTTT
>TRBD1|many|TRBJ2-7|TRBV29-1
CSVEDSVGDRPYEQYF
TGCAGCGTTGAAGACTCTGTTGGGGACAGACCCTACGAGCAGTACTTC
>.|few|TRBJ2-6|TRBV6-2/TRBV6-3
CASSYPGHVTSGANVLTF
TGTGCCAGCAGTTATCCGGGACATGTAACCTCTGGGGCCAACGTCCTGACTTTC
>TRBD2|few|TRBJ2-5|TRBV5-1
CASSFQRTSGSRETQYF
TGCGCCAGCAGCTTCCAGCGGACTAGCGGGAGTCGGGAGACCCAGTACTTC
>.|.|TRBJ2-7|TRBV28
CASSPSLDRPPYEQYF
TGTGCCAGCAGTCCATCACTCGACAGACCGCCATACGAGCAGTACTTC
>TRBD2|few|TRBJ2-5|TRBV5-1
CASSVGLAGGPGETQYF
TGCGCCAGCAGCGTGGGACTAGCGGGAGGGCCGGGGGAGACCCAGTACTTC
>.|few|TRBJ2-3|TRBV23-1
CASSQPRLDSTDTQYF
TGCGCCAGCAGTCAACCCCGACTAGACAGCACAGATACGCAGTATTTT